The entry that follows covers one T cell receptor beta chain sequence. The entry originates in a study of blood T cell repertoires in COVID-19. In germline, CDR1 is MDHEN, CDR2 SYDVKM. This CDR3 is 16 amino acids long. Trimming removed 4 bases at V and 0 bases at J, with 15 bases between. The method was immunoSEQ multiplex PCR; TCRdb's version includes in-frame clones alone and lacks a portion of them. This sample has 100,000 to 120,000 clones; 80% to 90% occur once, and the top ten carry 9.4%. The receptor's source is a woman in her sixties or seventies with acute or convalescent COVID-19. V gene TRBV28 combines with J gene TRBJ2-5, with D tentatively TRBD1 (5 bases). The sequenced material came from peripheral blood. The CDR3 sequence: CASSSDSPLNQETQYF. Here the CDR3 DNA reads TGTGCCAGCAGTTCCGACAGTCCCTTAAACCAAGAGACCCAGTACTTC. Drawing the rest from reference TRBV28 and TRBJ2-5, the complete variable domain is DVKVTQSSRYLVKRTGEKVFLECVQDMDHENMFWYRQDPGLGLRLIYFSYDVKMKEKGDIPEGYSVSREKKERFSLILESASTNQTSMYLCASSSDSPLNQETQYFGPGTRLLVL.